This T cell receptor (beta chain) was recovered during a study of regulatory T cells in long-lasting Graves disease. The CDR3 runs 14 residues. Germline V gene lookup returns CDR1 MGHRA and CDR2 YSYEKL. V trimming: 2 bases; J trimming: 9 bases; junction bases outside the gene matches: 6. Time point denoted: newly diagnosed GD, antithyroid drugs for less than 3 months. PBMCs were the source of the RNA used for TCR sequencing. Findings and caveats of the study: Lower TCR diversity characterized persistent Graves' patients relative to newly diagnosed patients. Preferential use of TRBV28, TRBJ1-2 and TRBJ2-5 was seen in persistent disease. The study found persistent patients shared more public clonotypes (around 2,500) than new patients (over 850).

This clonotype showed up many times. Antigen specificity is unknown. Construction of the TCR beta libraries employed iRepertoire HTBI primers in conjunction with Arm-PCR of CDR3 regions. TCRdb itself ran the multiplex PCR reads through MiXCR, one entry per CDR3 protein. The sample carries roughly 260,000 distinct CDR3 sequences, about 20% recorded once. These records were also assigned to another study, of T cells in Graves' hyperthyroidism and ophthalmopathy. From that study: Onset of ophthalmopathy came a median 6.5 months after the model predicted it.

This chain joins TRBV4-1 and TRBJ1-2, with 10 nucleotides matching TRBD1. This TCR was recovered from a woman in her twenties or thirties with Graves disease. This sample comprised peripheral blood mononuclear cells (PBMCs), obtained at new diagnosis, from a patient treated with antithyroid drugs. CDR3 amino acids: CASSQIGTGVRYTF. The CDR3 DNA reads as TGCGCCAGCAGCCAAATCGGGACAGGGGTGCGCTACACCTTC.